These 28 T cell receptor beta chains were sequenced from one sample in a study of cytomegalovirus exposure and HLA in healthy donors. PCR used 60 Vbeta primers and 13 Jbeta primers. The repertoire was sequenced with immunoSEQ multiplex PCR; TCRdb's copy has only in-frame clones and lacks some. The sample includes over 75,000 clones, around 67% of them seen just once. Sequenced sample: PBMCs. These receptors all come from a human donor in good health.

V gene TRBV2 combines with J gene TRBJ2-2; TRBD2 matches 12 bases. V lost 7 bases, J lost 6 bases, and 6 bases stayed unmatched. The germline CDR1 and CDR2 sequences are SNHLY and FYNNEI. CDR3 length: 15 amino acids. The DNA of the CDR3 is TGTGCCAGCATCGCGCTAGCGGGGGGGGCCGGGGAGCTGTTTTTT. This sequence encodes CASIALAGGAGELFF. Supplemented by reference TRBV2 and TRBJ2-2, the full variable domain reads EPEVTQTPSHQVTQMGQEVILRCVPISNHLYFYWYRQILGQKVEFLVSFYNNEISEKSEIFDDQFSVERPDGSNFTLKIRSTKLEDSAMYFCASIALAGGAGELFFGEGSRLTVL.

The V and J genes are TRBV6-1 and TRBJ1-2; 7 bases align to TRBD1. The length of the CDR3 is 14 residues. Per germline, CDR1 MNHNS and CDR2 SASEGT. V dropped 7 bases and J dropped 3; count of bases not matched to a gene: 8. The CDR3 coding sequence is TGTGCCAGCACCGAGAGGGGGCGACACTATGGCTACACCTTC. It translates to CASTERGRHYGYTF.

The V call is TRBV7-9, the J call TRBJ2-1, with TRBD2 matching over 8 bases. CDR3 size: 14 residues. Germline loops: CDR1 SEHNR, CDR2 FQNEAQ (reference sequence). J gave up 3 bases and V 7 bases, and 5 bases lay outside the gene matches. The CDR3 nucleotides read TGTGCCAGCATCCTCAGCGGGGGCTACAATGAGCAGTTCTTC. Its translation is CASILSGGYNEQFF.

V gene TRBV30 combines with J gene TRBJ1-2; D is uncertain. Germline V CDR1 and CDR2: GTSNPN, SVGIG (reference sequence). This CDR3 region has 13 residues. With 2 bases removed from V and 5 bases from J, the gap between germline ends came to 12 bases. As DNA, the CDR3 is TGTGCCTGGAGTCATTCAACTGATTATGGCTACACCTTC. It yields the protein CAWSHSTDYGYTF.

This chain connects TRBV7-8 to TRBJ2-7; 11 bases match TRBD2. V lost 3 bases to trimming and J lost 7 bases; unmatched junction nucleotides: 2. The CDR3 spans 13 residues. Germline assignment: CDR1 SGHVS and CDR2 FQNEAQ. This CDR3 reads CASSLTSGVEQYF. CDR3 coding DNA: TGTGCCAGCAGCTTGACTAGCGGGGTAGAGCAGTACTTC.

The chain carries TRBV9 and TRBJ2-7; D call uncertain. The CDR3 extends over 15 amino acids. CDR1 and CDR2 from the germline V gene are SGDLS and YYNGEE. The V gene lost 3 bases and the J gene lost 2 bases, with 15 bases spanning the gap. The CDR3 DNA reads as TGTGCCAGCAGCGCGAGCGACGTCTTTGCCTACGAGCAGTACTTC. Its translation: CASSASDVFAYEQYF.

The chain couples TRBV19 to TRBJ2-3; maybe TRBD2 (6 bases). Germline lookup yields CDR1 LNHDA and CDR2 SQIVND (reference sequence). The CDR3 extends over 13 amino acids. The V gene lost 9 bases and the J gene lost 4 bases, with 14 bases spanning the gap. Written as DNA, the CDR3 is TGTGCCAGCGCTCGGAGGGCGGCAGATACGCAGTATTTT. This gives the protein CASARRAADTQYF.

The chain links TRBV5-6 to TRBJ2-1, with 7 bases identical to TRBD2. The CDR3 contains 15 residues. Per germline, CDR1 SGHDT and CDR2 YYEEEE. The trim removed 3 bases at V and 8 bases at J, leaving 11 bases unmatched. In DNA form, the CDR3 reads TGTGCCAGCAGCTATTCGGGACTACCGAACTATGAGCAGTTCTTC. It is translated as CASSYSGLPNYEQFF.

This clone was seen just once. The gene calls are TRBV2 and TRBJ1-3, with D unresolved. This CDR3 contains 13 residues. V lost 11 bases to trimming and J lost 0 bases, with 11 bases between them. CDR1 is SNHLY and CDR2 is FYNNEI in the germline V gene. The CDR3 is CAAHSDSGNTIYF. Here the CDR3 DNA reads TGTGCCGCACATTCCGACTCTGGAAACACCATATATTTT.

This chain joins TRBV27 and TRBJ2-7, with TRBD1 as a possible D gene (5 bases). Trimming left V 6 bases short and J 0 bases short, with 12 bases between. CDR3 size: 14 residues. From germline, CDR1 is MNHEY and CDR2 SMNVEV (reference sequence). CDR3 DNA sequence: TGTGCCAGCAGGGAGCCGACAGTCTCCTACGAGCAGTACTTC. Residues: CASREPTVSYEQYF.

The CDR3 reads CASSGQSGPYEQYF. CDR3 bases: TGTGCCAGCAGTGGCCAGTCTGGCCCCTACGAGCAGTACTTC. This chain links TRBV6-1 with TRBJ2-7; D remains ambiguous. In germline, CDR1 is MNHNS, CDR2 SASEGT. This CDR3 is 14 amino acids long. The V gene lost 4 bases and the J gene lost 2 bases, with 12 bases spanning the gap.

This CDR3 is CASSLDPSGTQYF. As DNA, the CDR3 is TGTGCCAGCAGCTTAGACCCCTCAGGGACGCAGTATTTT. The chain uses TRBV7-2 and TRBJ2-3; TRBD1 might be the D (5 bases). The V end lost 1 base, the J end lost 9 bases, and 11 bases lay between the germline ends. Germline V gives CDR1 SGHTA, CDR2 FQGNSA. CDR3 size: 13 residues.

This rearrangement joins TRBV9 to TRBJ2-6, with TRBD1 identical over 10 bases. The J segment lost 2 bases and the V segment lost 0 bases, leaving 5 bases of the junction unmatched. CDR3 length: 18 amino acids. Germline V lookup: CDR1 SGDLS, CDR2 YYNGEE. CDR3 DNA: TGTGCCAGCAGCGTAGTGACAGGGGGCGTCACTGGGGCCAACGTCCTGACTTTC. Its translation is CASSVVTGGVTGANVLTF.

This clone was seen just once. Other DNA sequences in the sample encode the same CDR3. The chain links TRBV5-6 to TRBJ1-2, with TRBD1 matching over 10 bases. This CDR3 is 14 amino acids long. The trim removed 3 bases at V and 2 bases at J, leaving 1 base unmatched. Per germline, CDR1 SGHDT and CDR2 YYEEEE. CDR3 DNA sequence: TGTGCCAGCAGCTGGGACAGGGGAAACTATGGCTACACCTTC. Translated: CASSWDRGNYGYTF.

The V call is TRBV2, the J call TRBJ1-5; D is perhaps TRBD1 (6 bases). Germline CDR1 and CDR2: SNHLY and FYNNEI. Trimming removed 6 bases at V and 5 bases at J, with 14 bases between. The CDR3 loop spans 14 amino acids. CDR3 nucleotide sequence: TGTGCCAGCAGGGAAACACAGGGTTATCAGCCCCAGCATTTT. The encoded protein is CASRETQGYQPQHF.

This chain uses TRBV4-1 with TRBJ2-7, with 7 bases matching TRBD1. The germline V gene encodes CDR1 MGHRA and CDR2 YSYEKL. The trim removed 0 bases at V and 7 bases at J, leaving 21 bases unmatched. The CDR3 sequence is 19 residues long. This CDR3 is CASSQDPQGVAVWSREQYF. In nucleotides, the CDR3 is TGCGCCAGCAGCCAAGATCCTCAGGGGGTTGCGGTTTGGTCTCGGGAGCAGTACTTC.

This clone was seen more than once but under ten times. This chain uses TRBV7-6 with TRBJ2-1; 8 positions match TRBD2. The germline CDR1 and CDR2 sequences are SGHVS and FNYEAQ. The V and J ends lost 5 bases and 16 bases, in that order; junction bases with no gene match: 22. There are 16 residues in the CDR3. The CDR3 spells CASSNDEPGLVFEVFF. The CDR3, as DNA: TGTGCCAGCAGCAACGACGAACCGGGACTAGTTTTCGAGGTCTTCTTC.

The rearrangement joins TRBV6-5 to TRBJ1-4; tentatively, D is TRBD1 (6 bases). V lost 2 bases, J lost 11 bases, and 12 bases lay in between. Per the germline V gene, CDR1 is MNHEY and CDR2 is SVGAGI. The CDR3 spans 13 residues. The DNA for the CDR3 is TGTGCCAGCAGTTACCGACAGGCCAACAAACTGTTTTTT. Protein sequence: CASSYRQANKLFF.

This clone was counted between two and nine times. The chain combines TRBV2 with TRBJ2-1; no definite D call. V was pared by 4 bases and J by 8 bases, with 6 bases between. CDR1 is SNHLY and CDR2 is FYNNEI in the germline V gene. The CDR3 length is 11 residues. The CDR3 DNA is TGTGCCAGCAGTGGACATTATGAGCAGTTCTTC. Translated: CASSGHYEQFF.

This chain joins TRBV30 and TRBJ1-2; no reliable D call. There are 12 residues in the CDR3. The V end was cut by 4 bases, the J end by 7 bases, with 13 bases between. Per germline, CDR1 GTSNPN and CDR2 SVGIG (reference sequence). In DNA, the CDR3 is TGTGCCTGGACCCCCGACATGAGTGGCTACACCTTC. This gives the protein CAWTPDMSGYTF.

The rearrangement uses TRBV20-1 and TRBJ2-1, with a tentative D call TRBD2 (6 bases). Germline assignment: CDR1 DFQATT and CDR2 SNEGSKA (reference sequence). V shed 6 bases and J shed 6 bases, with 9 bases lying between them. The CDR3 extends over 11 amino acids. The CDR3 loop reads CSAMTSNEQFF. The CDR3 bases are TGCAGTGCGATGACTAGCAATGAGCAGTTCTTC.

The chain has TRBV2 and TRBJ2-7; 8 bases match TRBD1. The trim removed 6 bases at V and 4 bases at J, leaving 11 bases unmatched. This CDR3 spans 15 amino acids. Germline V gene sequence: CDR1 SNHLY, CDR2 FYNNEI. The CDR3 DNA sequence: TGTGCCAGCAGGAGAGCGACAGGGGAAAGGTACGAGCAGTACTTC. This sequence encodes CASRRATGERYEQYF.

The chain couples TRBV10-3 to TRBJ2-5; TRBD2 agrees at 11 bases. Looked up from germline, CDR1 is ENHRY and CDR2 is SYGVKD. The CDR3 spans 16 residues. V shed 4 bases and J 3 bases; nucleotides not matched to a gene: 7. Written as DNA, the CDR3 is TGTGCCATCAGTGGGGTAGCGGGGGGGATTAAAGAGACCCAGTACTTC. Amino acids: CAISGVAGGIKETQYF.

This chain uses TRBV6-5 with TRBJ1-2; possibly TRBD1 for D (6 bases). This CDR3 has 14 amino acids. Trimming stripped 4 bases from V and 2 bases from J, with 11 bases between. CDR1 is MNHEY, CDR2 SVGAGI, per germline. CDR3 DNA sequence: TGTGCCAGCAGTTTGGGGGCGAGCAACTATGGCTACACCTTC. Its protein is CASSLGASNYGYTF.

A few counts support this clone. The chain links TRBV9 to TRBJ2-7, with TRBD1 as a possible D gene (5 bases). The germline V gene has CDR1 SGDLS and CDR2 YYNGEE. CDR3 length: 16 residues. The germline V and J ends were trimmed by 0 bases and 2 bases, with 15 bases remaining between them. Here the CDR3 reads CASSVESGAGTYEQYF. The CDR3 DNA sequence: TGTGCCAGCAGCGTAGAGTCTGGGGCTGGGACCTACGAGCAGTACTTC.

This clone was found a few times. The chain couples TRBV9 to TRBJ1-1, with 7 bases aligning to TRBD1. This CDR3 is 15 amino acids long. With V trimmed by 4 bases and J by 2 bases, 8 bases remained unmatched. Per germline, CDR1 SGDLS and CDR2 YYNGEE. CDR3 coding DNA: TGTGCCAGCAGCACAGGGGAGGCGTTAAACACTGAAGCTTTCTTT. It yields the protein CASSTGEALNTEAFF.

The chain uses TRBV4-3 and TRBJ2-1, with 8 bases fitting TRBD1. The length of the CDR3 is 15 residues. The V gene's germline CDR1 is LGHNA and CDR2 YSLEER. V shed 5 bases, J shed 2 bases, and the junction held 5 bases outside the gene matches. The CDR3 region is CASSGRTGTYNEQFF. CDR3 DNA: TGCGCCAGCAGCGGCCGGACAGGGACCTACAATGAGCAGTTCTTC.

The table lists this clone with a few counts. This chain links TRBV5-1 with TRBJ2-1; 8 bases agree with TRBD2. The CDR3 is 16 residues long. Losses at the gene ends were 4 bases for V and 10 bases for J; bases not matched to a gene: 16. Germline CDR1 is SGHRS and CDR2 is YFSETQ. The CDR3, as DNA: TGCGCCAGCAGCCCGTTAGCGGGGCCCCGACCTGGCGAGCAGTTCTTC. This codes for CASSPLAGPRPGEQFF.